Detailed here is one TCR beta chain. Its recognized antigen is unknown. Qualities for individual bases were not recorded, and no much larger clone is one base off. The data derive from a study of tumor-infiltrating lymphocytes in primary liver carcinoma (dated by TCRdb to between 2016 and 2019). Some background on the complete study: Four or five patients with histopathologically diagnosed primary liver carcinoma underwent surgical resection in China between late 2015 and early 2016. The five patients, three men and two women aged 30 to 69 years, had hepatocellular carcinoma (four) or combined HCC and intrahepatic cholangiocarcinoma (one). The five patients had tumors of stage T1-T3 N0M0, with maximum diameters ranging from about 4 to 11 cm. Each sample produced roughly 3.65 to 7.5 million productive TCRbeta reads, and read depth showed no significant difference between tissue types. Across five regions of each liver tumor, along with adjacent normal tissue and blood, the study brought together TCRbeta repertoire sequencing, expression microarrays and whole-exome sequencing. TCRbeta repertoire sequencing covered 35 specimens from 5 patients: 25 or so tumor regions, 5 adjacent noncancerous liver tissues and 5 peripheral blood samples. Reproducibility between technical replicate repertoires was high, with correlation coefficients above 0.98 and mean shared-clone rates roughly 0.91. On the study overall, not on this receptor specifically: With just 4 or 5 patients in the study, the authors point out that the findings should be validated in a larger study. Repertoire overlap was found to be higher between tumor regions (mean roughly 36%) than between tumor-adjacent (around 17%) or tumor-blood (about 15%) pairs, consistent with antigen-driven expansion. Only the TCR beta chain was sequenced, so true repertoire diversity is likely underestimated because unpaired alpha chains were not captured. Bulk unsorted samples precluded comparing CD4+ and CD8+ T cell repertoires. A significantly larger repertoire fraction was made up by the top 250 clones in tumors than in blood (p = 0.039).

The CDR3 numbers 15 residues from cysteine through phenylalanine. This entry keeps only the CDR3 DNA: 45 bases, framed from base 1. The germline V and J ends show losses of 3 bases and 7 bases respectively, and no gene match explains 4 bases of the junction. Using a constant-region primer and ProtoScript II reverse transcriptase, TCRbeta-specific cDNA was reverse-transcribed from 400 to 550 ng total RNA. TCRbeta libraries were built with three nested multiplex PCR rounds, a slightly modified ARM-PCR procedure. Each of the first two PCR rounds ran for approximately 10 cycles using multiplex TRBV1-TRBV30 forward primers together with a Cbeta reverse primer. A final 25-cycle PCR with Deep VentR polymerase added sample barcodes and Illumina adapters. Before sequencing, amplicons of 200-500 bp were gel-purified using a QIAquick gel extraction kit. An Illumina HiSeq 2500 was used to sequence the TCRbeta amplicons, generating 250-bp paired-end reads. The study's own analysis went as follows. Quality trimming of reads was performed with Trimmomatic v0.33, and paired reads were merged with FLASH v1.2.11 so that full CDR3 sequences could be recovered. V, D and J germline segments were assigned to the rearranged TCRbeta sequences using MiGEC v1.2.1b. Clonotype statistics and Shannon-Wiener diversity indices were calculated with VDJtools v1.0.0. To reduce sampling bias, subsequent analyses other than the diversity analysis used only the 250 most abundant clonotypes in each sample. In-frame beta chains were kept once TCRdb had trimmed the public reads at Q25 with fastp and called clones with MiXCR. CDR3 protein sequences are deduplicated, and each keeps its most common genes and DNA. TCRdb's processing, not the authors' own work, is the source of the V and J calls. The sample table holds fewer than 400,000 distinct CDR3 sequences, of which less than 75% were seen once. 9% to 10% of the sample lies in the top ten.

Blood RNA was extracted from unsorted whole blood using TRIzol reagent, and germline DNA was obtained with the DNeasy Blood & Tissue kit. Chronic HBV infection was present in the patients, and the patients were treatment-naive at sampling. Around 4 milliliters of peripheral blood were collected into K2EDTA tubes before surgery. The specimen sequenced was peripheral blood. Recombination linked TRBV12-3 or TRBV12-4 to TRBJ2-1, with 12 bases aligning to TRBD2. The TCR originated in a man between 40 and 49 years old with primary liver carcinoma and hepatitis B virus infection. The DNA sequence follows: TGTGCCAGCAGTTTGACTAGCGGGAGTGCGAATGAGCAGTTCTTC. It specifies CASSLTSGSANEQFF.